This TCR beta chain was sequenced in a study of cytomegalovirus exposure and HLA in healthy donors. Study-level points and caveats: After further analysis at a later stage, 16,951 TCR beta sequences were associated with HLA alleles at 0.05 false discovery rate. Listed as cytomegalovirus-associated were 150 to 200 TCR beta chains. Reportedly, a later analysis found an Asian-associated ancestry cluster had fewer N-insertions than the roughly 700-donor mean. CMV serostatus was the sole immune exposure data available.

The PCR contained 60 Vbeta and 13 Jbeta primers. Libraries were prepared by immunoSEQ multiplex PCR; TCRdb keeps only in-frame clonotypes and omits some of them. The sample has roughly 160,000 clones, approximately 88% seen once; the top ten hold 0.95% to 1.5%. The length of the CDR3 is 14 residues. Between the trimmed V and J ends, which lost 4 bases and 6 bases, there was a span of 14 bases. CDR1 and CDR2 from the germline V gene are SGHRS and YFSETQ. On this clone: Antigen specificity is unknown.

The material sequenced was PBMCs. This receptor was identified in a boy aged 2 to 10 in good health and CMV-seronegative. V usage is TRBV5-1 and J usage is TRBJ2-4; D is possibly TRBD2 (5 bases). Here the CDR3 reads CASSPTGMGNIQYF. The DNA for the CDR3 is TGCGCCAGCAGCCCGACGGGAATGGGAAACATTCAGTACTTC. Variable domain in full (rest from reference TRBV5-1 and TRBJ2-4): KAGVTQTPRYLIKTRGQQVTLSCSPISGHRSVSWYQQTPGQGLQFLFEYFSETQRNKGNFPGRFSGRQFSNSRSEMNVSTLELGDSALYLCASSPTGMGNIQYFGAGTRLSVL.